These 11 T cell receptor beta chains share one sample of origin, sequenced in a study of cytomegalovirus exposure and HLA in healthy donors. Primers: 60 Vbeta forward and 13 Jbeta reverse. Clones were sequenced by immunoSEQ multiplex PCR, and TCRdb holds only the in-frame ones, with some missing. The sample includes 160,000 or so clones, roughly two thirds of them seen just once. The source material was PBMCs. These receptors were collected from a woman aged 25-40 years in good health and CMV-seronegative.

The table lists this clone with a count of one. The chain links TRBV30 to TRBJ2-2, with D possibly being TRBD2 (7 bases). The length of the CDR3 is 16 residues. CDR1 GTSNPN and CDR2 SVGIG come from the germline V gene (reference sequence). Trimming removed 0 bases from V and 0 bases from J, with 11 bases in between. CDR3 sequence: CAWSVRGGSNTGELFF. The CDR3 DNA sequence: TGTGCCTGGAGTGTAAGGGGGGGGTCGAACACCGGGGAGCTGTTTTTT.

The chain is built from TRBV4-2 and TRBJ2-5; TRBD2 agrees at 14 bases. V lost 5 bases to trimming and J lost 5 bases; unmatched junction nucleotides: 7. Germline V gene sequence: CDR1 LGHNA, CDR2 YNFKEQ. This CDR3 has 16 amino acids. This CDR3 is CASSATTSGGVETQYF. The DNA for the CDR3 is TGTGCCAGCAGCGCCACGACTAGCGGGGGGGTGGAGACCCAGTACTTC.

In regard to this clone: This specimen includes other DNA sequences encoding the same CDR3. This rearrangement joins TRBV11-2 to TRBJ2-5, with D possibly matching TRBD2 (5 bases). V lost 1 base, J lost 5 bases, and 11 bases lay in between. This CDR3 comprises 14 residues. The germline V gene has CDR1 SGHAT and CDR2 FQNNGV. As DNA, the CDR3 is TGTGCCAGCAGCTTAGGTGGGAGTCTTGAGACCCAGTACTTC. Translation gives CASSLGGSLETQYF.

V is TRBV19 and J is TRBJ1-5; no clear D gene. Germline V gene lookup returns CDR1 LNHDA and CDR2 SQIVND (reference sequence). This CDR3 has 13 residues. The ends were cut back, 0 bases at V and 4 bases at J, with 4 bases in the middle. The CDR3 loop reads CASSIDPNQPQHF. As DNA, the CDR3 is TGTGCCAGTAGTATAGATCCGAATCAGCCCCAGCATTTT.

The chain links TRBV7-9 to TRBJ1-1; the D gene is possibly TRBD1 (5 bases). V shed 5 bases and J shed 3 bases, with 10 bases lying between them. Germline lookup yields CDR1 SEHNR and CDR2 FQNEAQ (reference sequence). There are 13 residues in the CDR3. This CDR3 is CASSNLGDTEAFF. CDR3 bases: TGTGCCAGCAGCAACCTAGGGGACACTGAAGCTTTCTTT. The full variable domain, in which reference TRBV7-9 and TRBJ1-1 provide the parts outside the CDR3, is DTGVSQNPRHKITKRGQNVTFRCDPISEHNRLYWYRQTLGQGPEFLTYFQNEAQLEKSRLLSDRFSAERPKGSFSTLEIQRTEQGDSAMYLCASSNLGDTEAFFGQGTRLTVV.

The sample holds one count of this clone. This rearrangement joins TRBV29-1 to TRBJ2-7; no clear D. V shed 4 bases and J shed 5 bases, with 15 bases lying between them. CDR3 length: 13 amino acids. Germline CDR1 reads SQVTM; CDR2 reads ANQGSEA. CDR3 sequence (DNA): TGCAGCGTTGTCCCAGCCACTCGGGACGAGCAGTACTTC. It is translated as CSVVPATRDEQYF.

The chain employs TRBV7-2 and TRBJ1-2, with unresolved D. Looked up from germline, CDR1 is SGHTA and CDR2 is FQGNSA. CDR3 size: 12 residues. V was clipped by 5 bases and J by 2 bases, with 6 bases between them. The CDR3 loop reads CASSAQNYGYTF. The CDR3 DNA follows: TGTGCCAGCAGCGCTCAGAACTATGGCTACACCTTC.

This clone was observed a single time. The V gene is TRBV9, the J gene TRBJ2-5; the match to TRBD2 covers 8 bases. In germline, CDR1 is SGDLS, CDR2 YYNGEE. J was trimmed by 2 bases and V by 0 bases; bases with no gene match: 6. The CDR3 loop spans 16 amino acids. For the CDR3, the DNA is TGTGCCAGCAGCGTAGGAGTTAGCGGGGAACAAGAGACCCAGTACTTC. Its translation: CASSVGVSGEQETQYF.

The chain is built from TRBV7-3 and TRBJ2-2, with 9 positions matching TRBD1. Trimming took 4 bases from V and 5 from J; bases not matched to a gene: 5. CDR3 length: 15 residues. Germline V CDR1 and CDR2: SGHTA, FQGTGA. The CDR3 loop reads CASSWDRVGTGELFF. In DNA, the CDR3 is TGTGCCAGCAGCTGGGACAGGGTGGGAACCGGGGAGCTGTTTTTT.

This CDR3 is CSVEGAGETQYF. The CDR3 coding sequence is TGCAGCGTTGAAGGGGCGGGGGAGACCCAGTACTTC. The chain couples TRBV29-1 to TRBJ2-5; a possible D gene is TRBD2 (6 bases). V was shortened by 1 base and J by 5 bases, with 8 bases between the two germline ends. The CDR3 consists of 12 residues. Germline-derived CDR1 and CDR2 are SQVTM and ANQGSEA.

This clone was seen more than once but under ten times. The V call is TRBV5-5, the J call TRBJ1-1; D uncertain. This CDR3 spans 14 amino acids. In germline, CDR1 is SGHKS, CDR2 YYEKEE (reference sequence). V lost 2 bases, J lost 7 bases, and 15 bases lay in between. CDR3 residues: CASSFRGMSNEAFF. CDR3 in DNA: TGTGCCAGCAGCTTCCGGGGAATGTCTAATGAAGCTTTCTTT.